This TCR beta chain emerged from a study of blood T cell repertoires in COVID-19. Turning to the study itself: The analysed material was cDNA or gDNA that came from T cells, B-cell-depleted T cells, or PBMCs.

In the original workflow: Estimated nucleated cell counts came from reference gene primer amplification. This table comes from immunoSEQ multiplex PCR, and its TCRdb copy is limited to in-frame clones, with some not included. V, J and clone size were drawn from that table, and D and trimming were deduced from the DNA. This table has 80,000 or so clones, roughly 85% appearing once. The J segment lost 7 bases and the V segment lost 0 bases, leaving 7 bases of the junction unmatched. Germline CDR1 reads KGHDR; CDR2 reads SFDVKD. There are 16 residues in the CDR3. The clonotype comes from a man over 45 with COVID-19, enrolled during active disease. The V and J genes are TRBV24-1 and TRBJ2-1; TRBD2 aligns across 8 bases. The sample comprised peripheral blood. The CDR3 bases are TGTGCCACCAGTGATTTGCGGGAGGGTGAAATTAATGAGCAGTTCTTC. Translation: CATSDLREGEINEQFF.